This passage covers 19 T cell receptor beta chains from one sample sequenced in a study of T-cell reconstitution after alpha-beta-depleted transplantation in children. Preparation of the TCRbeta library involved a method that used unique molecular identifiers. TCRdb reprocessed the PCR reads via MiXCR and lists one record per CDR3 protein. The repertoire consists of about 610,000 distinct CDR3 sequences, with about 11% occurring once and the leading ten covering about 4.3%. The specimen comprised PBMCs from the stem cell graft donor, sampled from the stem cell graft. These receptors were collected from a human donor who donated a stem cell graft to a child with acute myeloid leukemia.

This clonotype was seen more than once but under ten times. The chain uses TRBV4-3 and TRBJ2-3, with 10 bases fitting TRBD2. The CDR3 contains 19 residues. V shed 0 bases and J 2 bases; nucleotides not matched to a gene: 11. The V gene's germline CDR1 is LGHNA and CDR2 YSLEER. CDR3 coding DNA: TGCGCCAGCAGCCAAGAGCCTTGGGGGACTAGCGATAACACAGATACGCAGTATTTT. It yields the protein CASSQEPWGTSDNTDTQYF.

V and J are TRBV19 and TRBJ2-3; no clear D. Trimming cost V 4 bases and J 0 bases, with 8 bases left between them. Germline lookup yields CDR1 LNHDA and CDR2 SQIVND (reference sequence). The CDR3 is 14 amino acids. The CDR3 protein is CASSTRLSTDTQYF. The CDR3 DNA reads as TGTGCCAGTAGTACGAGACTGAGCACAGATACGCAGTATTTT.

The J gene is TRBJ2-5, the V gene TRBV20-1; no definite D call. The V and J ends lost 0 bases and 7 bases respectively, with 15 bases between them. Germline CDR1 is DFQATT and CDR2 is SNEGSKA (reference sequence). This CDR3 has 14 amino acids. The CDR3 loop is CSARDAGTPGTQYF. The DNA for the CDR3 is TGCAGTGCTAGAGATGCAGGAACCCCGGGGACCCAGTACTTC.

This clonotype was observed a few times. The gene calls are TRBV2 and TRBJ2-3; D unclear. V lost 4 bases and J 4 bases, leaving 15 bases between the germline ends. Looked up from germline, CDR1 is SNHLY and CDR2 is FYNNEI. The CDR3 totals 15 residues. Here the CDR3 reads CASSGGRSNSDTQYF. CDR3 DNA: TGTGCCAGCAGTGGCGGTAGAAGCAACTCAGATACGCAGTATTTT.

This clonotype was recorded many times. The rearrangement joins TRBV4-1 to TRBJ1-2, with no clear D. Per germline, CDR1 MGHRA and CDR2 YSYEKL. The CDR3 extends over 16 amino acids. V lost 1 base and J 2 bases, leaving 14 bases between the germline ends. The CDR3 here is CASSQVRGQLNYGYTF. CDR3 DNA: TGCGCCAGCAGCCAAGTTCGGGGTCAATTGAACTATGGCTACACCTTC.

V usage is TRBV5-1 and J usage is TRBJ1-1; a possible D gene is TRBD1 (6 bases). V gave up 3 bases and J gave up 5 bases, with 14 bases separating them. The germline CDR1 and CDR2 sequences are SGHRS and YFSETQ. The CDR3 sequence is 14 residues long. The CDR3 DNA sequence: TGCGCCAGCAGCTGGGACGGTCAGGGGACTGAAGCTTTCTTT. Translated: CASSWDGQGTEAFF.

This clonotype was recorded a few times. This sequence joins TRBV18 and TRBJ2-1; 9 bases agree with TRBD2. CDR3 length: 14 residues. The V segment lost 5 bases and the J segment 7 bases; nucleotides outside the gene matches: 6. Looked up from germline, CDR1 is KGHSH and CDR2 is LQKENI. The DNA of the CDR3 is TGTGCCAGCTCAATAGCGGGGGAGGCGAATGAGCAGTTCTTC. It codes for CASSIAGEANEQFF.

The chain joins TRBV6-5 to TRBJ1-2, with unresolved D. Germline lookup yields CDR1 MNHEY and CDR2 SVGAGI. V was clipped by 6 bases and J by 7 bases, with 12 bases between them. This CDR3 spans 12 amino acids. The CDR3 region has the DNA TGTGCCAGCAGCCAGGATTTCGGTGGCTACACCTTC. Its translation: CASSQDFGGYTF.

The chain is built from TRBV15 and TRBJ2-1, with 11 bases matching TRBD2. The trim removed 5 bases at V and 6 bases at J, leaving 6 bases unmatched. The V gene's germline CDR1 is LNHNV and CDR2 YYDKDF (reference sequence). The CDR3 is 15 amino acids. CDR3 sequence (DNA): TGTGCCACCAGCCGCGTAGCGGGAGGGGCCAATGAGCAGTTCTTC. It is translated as CATSRVAGGANEQFF.

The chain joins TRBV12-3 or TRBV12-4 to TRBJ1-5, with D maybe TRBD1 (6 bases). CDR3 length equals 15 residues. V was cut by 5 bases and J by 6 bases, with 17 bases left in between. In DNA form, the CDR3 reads TGTGCCAGCAGTACCGGGACAAACGATCGTCAGCCCCAGCATTTT. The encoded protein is CASSTGTNDRQPQHF.

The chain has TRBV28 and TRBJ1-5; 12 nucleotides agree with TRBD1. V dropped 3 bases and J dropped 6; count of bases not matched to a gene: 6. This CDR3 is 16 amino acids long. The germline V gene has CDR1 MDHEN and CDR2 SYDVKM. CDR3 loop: CASSFPGTGGGQPQHF. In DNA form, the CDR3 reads TGTGCCAGCAGTTTCCCCGGGACAGGGGGCGGTCAGCCCCAGCATTTT.

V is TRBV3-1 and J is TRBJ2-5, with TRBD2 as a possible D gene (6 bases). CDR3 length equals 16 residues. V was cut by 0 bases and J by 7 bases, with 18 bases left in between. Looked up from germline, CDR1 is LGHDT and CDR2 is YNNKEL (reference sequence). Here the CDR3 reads CASSQESGRRDVTQYF. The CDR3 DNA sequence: TGTGCCAGCAGCCAAGAATCCGGGAGAAGGGATGTGACCCAGTACTTC.

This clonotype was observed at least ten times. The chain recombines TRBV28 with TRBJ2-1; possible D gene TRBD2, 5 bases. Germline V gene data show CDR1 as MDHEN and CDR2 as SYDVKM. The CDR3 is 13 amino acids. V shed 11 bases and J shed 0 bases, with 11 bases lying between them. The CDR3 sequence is CAAGGSSYNEQFF. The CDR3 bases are TGTGCCGCCGGTGGGAGCTCCTACAATGAGCAGTTCTTC.

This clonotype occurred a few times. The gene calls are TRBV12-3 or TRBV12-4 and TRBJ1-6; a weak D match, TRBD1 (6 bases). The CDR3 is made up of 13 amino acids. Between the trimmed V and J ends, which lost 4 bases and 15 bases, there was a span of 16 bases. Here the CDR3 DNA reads TGTGCCAGCAGTTCCTATGGGGGGGCAAGCCTCCACTTT. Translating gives CASSSYGGASLHF.

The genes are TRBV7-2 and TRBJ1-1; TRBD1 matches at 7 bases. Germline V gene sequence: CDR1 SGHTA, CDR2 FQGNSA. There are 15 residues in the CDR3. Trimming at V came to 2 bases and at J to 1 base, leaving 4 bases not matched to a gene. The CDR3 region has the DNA TGTGCCAGCAGCTTATGGGGACAGAGGAACACTGAAGCTTTCTTT. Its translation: CASSLWGQRNTEAFF. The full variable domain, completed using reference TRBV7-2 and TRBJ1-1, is GAGVSQSPSNKVTEKGKDVELRCDPISGHTALYWYRQSLGQGLEFLIYFQGNSAPDKSGLPSDRFSAERTGGSVSTLTIQRTQQEDSAVYLCASSLWGQRNTEAFFGQGTRLTVV.

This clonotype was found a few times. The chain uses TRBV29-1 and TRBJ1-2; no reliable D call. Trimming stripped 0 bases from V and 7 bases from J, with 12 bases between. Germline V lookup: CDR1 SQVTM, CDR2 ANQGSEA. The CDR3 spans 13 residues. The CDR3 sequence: CSVEESGVGGYTF. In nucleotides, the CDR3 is TGCAGCGTTGAAGAGTCCGGGGTTGGTGGCTACACCTTC.

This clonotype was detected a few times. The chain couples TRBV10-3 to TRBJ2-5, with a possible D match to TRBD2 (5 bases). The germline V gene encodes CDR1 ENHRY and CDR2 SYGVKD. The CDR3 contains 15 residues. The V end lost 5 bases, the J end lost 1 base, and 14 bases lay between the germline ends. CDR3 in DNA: TGTGCCATCAGTCCGGGTTCCGGGATCCAAGAGACCCAGTACTTC. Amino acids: CAISPGSGIQETQYF.

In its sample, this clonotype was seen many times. The CDR3 nucleotides are TGTGCCACGCAGCCCAGGGAGGATTTTAACAATGAGCAGTTCTTC. Its translation: CATQPREDFNNEQFF. The chain combines TRBV10-3 with TRBJ2-1; perhaps TRBD2 as D (6 bases). Trimming shortened V by 10 bases and J by 5 bases, and 21 bases separated the two germline ends. The CDR3 is made up of 15 amino acids. CDR1 is ENHRY and CDR2 is SYGVKD in the germline V gene.

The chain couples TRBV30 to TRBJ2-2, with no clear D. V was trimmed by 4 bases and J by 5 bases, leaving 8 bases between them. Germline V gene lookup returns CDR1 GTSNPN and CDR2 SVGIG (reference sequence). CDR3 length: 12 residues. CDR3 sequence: CAWTRVTGELFF. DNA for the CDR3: TGTGCCTGGACCCGGGTAACCGGGGAGCTGTTTTTT.